The source of this T cell receptor (beta chain) is a study of blood T cell repertoires in COVID-19. Looking at the study overall: Spain, Italy and the United States supplied samples that represented acute and convalescent COVID-19.

In the authors' methods: By means of reference gene primer amplification, nucleated cell counts were estimated. Produced via immunoSEQ multiplex PCR; TCRdb's table is partial and in-frame only. Clone size and the V and J calls come from that table; the DNA yielded D and trimming. The table lists about 320,000 clones, around 80% of them singletons, with 0.95% to 1.5% in the top ten. Germline CDR1 SGHVS, CDR2 FNYEAQ. The CDR3 is 16 amino acids. Trimming removed 1 base at V and 5 bases at J, with 15 bases between. The sequenced sample consisted of peripheral blood. The V and J genes are TRBV7-6 and TRBJ2-1; weak D call: TRBD2 (7 bases). This sequence originates from a woman aged 45-60 years with acute or convalescent COVID-19. CDR3 in amino acids: CASSLVWRGPNNEQFF. The CDR3 nucleotides read TGTGCCAGCAGCTTAGTATGGCGGGGGCCTAACAATGAGCAGTTCTTC.